This passage covers 11 T cell receptor beta chains from one sample sequenced in a study of beta chain features in type 1 diabetes. The authors reverse transcribed all of the isolated RNA, so sequencing captured expressed TCRB transcripts. Assay: immunoSEQ multiplex PCR; the TCRdb copy retains only in-frame clones and omits some. The table includes 680,000 or so clones, around 16% detected once. Sequencing input: naive CD4+ T cells from blood. The receptor source for this set is a man younger than 35 in good health.

The V gene is TRBV5-1, the J gene TRBJ1-1; D is perhaps TRBD1 (6 bases). Germline V CDR1 and CDR2: SGHRS, YFSETQ. Trimming left V 6 bases short and J 0 bases short, with 9 bases between. This CDR3 comprises 13 residues. The CDR3 loop reads CASKGTLNTEAFF. CDR3 DNA sequence: TGCGCCAGCAAGGGGACACTGAACACTGAAGCTTTCTTT.

V usage is TRBV10-3 and J usage is TRBJ2-1; a possible D gene is TRBD2 (6 bases). Germline values: CDR1 ENHRY, CDR2 SYGVKD. There are 17 residues in the CDR3. V dropped 2 bases and J dropped 0 bases, with 14 bases sitting between them. CDR3 sequence: CAISETLAESSYNEQFF. The CDR3 DNA reads TGTGCCATCAGTGAGACTTTAGCGGAAAGCTCCTACAATGAGCAGTTCTTC.

This chain joins TRBV18 and TRBJ2-3, with D perhaps matching TRBD2 (5 bases). V was trimmed by 6 bases and J by 4 bases, leaving 8 bases between them. CDR3 size: 12 residues. Germline V gene sequence: CDR1 KGHSH, CDR2 LQKENI. The CDR3 region is CASSGGPDTQYF. Here the CDR3 DNA reads TGTGCCAGCTCTGGCGGGCCAGATACGCAGTATTTT. Drawing the rest from reference TRBV18 and TRBJ2-3, the complete variable domain is NAGVMQNPRHLVRRRGQEARLRCSPMKGHSHVYWYRQLPEEGLKFMVYLQKENIIDESGMPKERFSAEFPKEGPSILRIQQVVRGDSAAYFCASSGGPDTQYFGPGTRLTVL.

This chain joins TRBV18 and TRBJ2-1; D ambiguous. Germline CDR1 is KGHSH and CDR2 is LQKENI. The germline V and J ends were trimmed by 3 bases and 4 bases, with 10 bases remaining between them. This CDR3 is 14 amino acids long. This CDR3 is CASSPLARYNEQFF. Here the CDR3 DNA reads TGTGCCAGCTCACCTCTGGCCCGTTACAATGAGCAGTTCTTC.

This chain connects TRBV2 to TRBJ1-4; unclear D gene. V gave up 6 bases and J gave up 8 bases, with 10 bases separating them. Germline V gives CDR1 SNHLY, CDR2 FYNNEI. The CDR3 contains 12 residues. In nucleotides, the CDR3 is TGTGCCAGCAGCCGAGACGGGGAAAAACTGTTTTTT. Its translation: CASSRDGEKLFF.

This clone was counted a single time. The DNA of the CDR3 is TGTGCCAGCAGTTCGGGGGGTTTTACAGATACGCAGTATTTT. Amino acids: CASSSGGFTDTQYF. The chain uses TRBV28 and TRBJ2-3; TRBD2 aligns across 7 bases. This CDR3 comprises 14 residues. The V and J ends lost 4 bases and 3 bases, in that order; junction bases with no gene match: 4. Germline CDR1 MDHEN, CDR2 SYDVKM.

This chain uses TRBV30 with TRBJ2-3; TRBD2 matches at 9 bases. Germline lookup yields CDR1 GTSNPN and CDR2 SVGIG (reference sequence). The CDR3 is 13 residues long. The ends lost 0 bases at V and 14 bases at J; junction bases unmatched: 9. The CDR3 is CAWSVRGGTSLYF. CDR3 sequence (DNA): TGTGCCTGGAGTGTACGAGGAGGGACTAGCCTGTATTTT.

The chain has TRBV5-4 and TRBJ2-2, with 10 bases fitting TRBD2. Trimming took 2 bases from V and 1 from J; bases not matched to a gene: 5. The germline gives CDR1 SGHNT, CDR2 YYREEE (reference sequence). The CDR3 spans 17 residues. CDR3 in amino acids: CASSFLAGAVNTGELFF. CDR3 DNA sequence: TGTGCCAGCAGCTTTCTAGCGGGAGCCGTGAACACCGGGGAGCTGTTTTTT.

V usage is TRBV11-2 and J usage is TRBJ2-3, with D perhaps given as TRBD1 or TRBD2 (5 bases each). CDR1 and CDR2 from the germline V gene are SGHAT and FQNNGV. V was cut by 6 bases and J by 4 bases, with 23 bases left in between. This CDR3 is 17 amino acids long. CDR3 in amino acids: CASRPAWDPWGPDTQYF. CDR3 DNA sequence: TGTGCCAGCAGGCCGGCCTGGGACCCCTGGGGACCAGATACGCAGTATTTT. Looking up the rest from reference TRBV11-2 and TRBJ2-3 gives the full variable domain: EAGVAQSPRYKIIEKRQSVAFWCNPISGHATLYWYQQILGQGPKLLIQFQNNGVVDDSQLPKDRFSAERLKGVDSTLKIQPAKLEDSAVYLCASRPAWDPWGPDTQYFGPGTRLTVL.

V gene TRBV7-3 combines with J gene TRBJ2-2; D is unresolved. Trimming pared 0 bases from V and 3 bases from J, leaving 5 bases between. This CDR3 is 14 amino acids long. In germline, CDR1 is SGHTA, CDR2 FQGTGA. The CDR3 reads CASSLTPDTGELFF. CDR3 coding DNA: TGTGCCAGCAGCTTAACGCCTGACACCGGGGAGCTGTTTTTT.

This clone has only a few counts. The chain is built from TRBV19 and TRBJ1-2; D gene uncertain. This CDR3 has 12 residues. From germline, CDR1 is LNHDA and CDR2 SQIVND (reference sequence). Trimming stripped 1 base from V and 5 bases from J, with 5 bases between. The CDR3 here is CASSIVPYGYTF. DNA of the CDR3: TGTGCCAGTAGTATAGTGCCTTATGGCTACACCTTC. Supplemented by reference TRBV19 and TRBJ1-2, the full variable domain reads DGGITQSPKYLFRKEGQNVTLSCEQNLNHDAMYWYRQDPGQGLRLIYYSQIVNDFQKGDIAEGYSVSREKKESFPLTVTSAQKNPTAFYLCASSIVPYGYTFGSGTRLTVV.